These 30 T cell receptor beta chains share one sample of origin, sequenced in a study of T cell responses to AZD1222 COVID-19 vaccine. Profiling relied on immunoSEQ multiplex PCR, and the TCRdb table lists in-frame clones only, not all of them. In the table there are 130,000 to 150,000 clones, 88% of which are singletons. Sequencing used peripheral blood, obtained on day 0 of AZD1222 vaccination. The receptors stem from an adult in good health.

The V gene is TRBV5-1, the J gene TRBJ2-5; TRBD2 aligns across 12 bases. The length of the CDR3 is 16 residues. Per germline, CDR1 SGHRS and CDR2 YFSETQ. J was trimmed by 0 bases and V by 1 base; bases with no gene match: 1. The DNA for the CDR3 is TGCGCCAGCAGCTTGACTAGCGGGGGGTACCAAGAGACCCAGTACTTC. Translating gives CASSLTSGGYQETQYF. The whole variable domain, filled in from reference TRBV5-1 and TRBJ2-5, reads KAGVTQTPRYLIKTRGQQVTLSCSPISGHRSVSWYQQTPGQGLQFLFEYFSETQRNKGNFPGRFSGRQFSNSRSEMNVSTLELGDSALYLCASSLTSGGYQETQYFGPGTRLLVL.

The chain uses TRBV5-4 and TRBJ1-2, with 8 bases identical to TRBD1. J was trimmed by 5 bases and V by 0 bases; bases with no gene match: 9. The CDR3 is 16 residues long. Germline CDR1 reads SGHNT; CDR2 reads YYREEE (reference sequence). DNA of the CDR3: TGTGCCAGCAGCTTGGACGGTGACAGGGGACTTTATGGCTACACCTTC. This sequence encodes CASSLDGDRGLYGYTF.

The chain has TRBV6-5 and TRBJ2-1; 8 bases map to TRBD1. Germline values: CDR1 MNHEY, CDR2 SVGAGI. With V trimmed by 2 bases and J by 4 bases, 4 bases remained unmatched. This CDR3 region has 15 residues. CDR3 coding DNA: TGTGCCAGCAGTTACGACAGGGGTACATACAATGAGCAGTTCTTC. This codes for CASSYDRGTYNEQFF.

The chain uses TRBV28 and TRBJ1-1; maybe TRBD1 (5 bases). Trimming removed 5 bases from V and 8 bases from J, with 15 bases in between. Germline values: CDR1 MDHEN, CDR2 SYDVKM. The CDR3 runs 13 residues. The CDR3 DNA is TGTGCCAGCAGTCCAGGGTACGCGGGGGAAGCTTTCTTT. It translates to CASSPGYAGEAFF.

The CDR3 DNA sequence: TGTGCCAGTAGTGCGACAGAGCTAACCGAGCAGTACTTC. This encodes CASSATELTEQYF. The rearrangement joins TRBV19 to TRBJ2-7; perhaps TRBD1 as D (5 bases). V lost 5 bases and J 6 bases, leaving 14 bases between the germline ends. The germline CDR1 and CDR2 sequences are LNHDA and SQIVND (reference sequence). The CDR3 has 13 amino acids.

The chain recombines TRBV11-3 with TRBJ2-1; the match to TRBD2 covers 7 bases. This CDR3 contains 14 residues. Per germline, CDR1 SGHNT and CDR2 YENEEA. V gave up 2 bases and J gave up 5 bases; unmatched junction bases: 3. DNA of the CDR3: TGTGCCAGCAGCTTACTGGGGGGGAACAATGAGCAGTTCTTC. The encoded protein is CASSLLGGNNEQFF.

CDR3 bases: TGTGCCAGCAGGGAGGGCCCGGGAGGGGCCTACGAGCAGTACTTC. Translating gives CASREGPGGAYEQYF. The rearrangement uses TRBV6-5 and TRBJ2-7; TRBD2 aligns across 8 bases. The germline CDR1 and CDR2 sequences are MNHEY and SVGAGI. V trimming: 6 bases; J trimming: 2 bases; junction bases outside the gene matches: 9. CDR3 size: 15 residues.

This clone occurred once. This chain links TRBV2 with TRBJ2-3; no clear D. The germline gives CDR1 SNHLY, CDR2 FYNNEI. This CDR3 has 14 residues. V was clipped by 1 base and J by 7 bases, with 12 bases between them. This CDR3 is CASSEVRAQNTQYF. The CDR3 region has the DNA TGTGCCAGCAGTGAAGTACGAGCGCAAAATACGCAGTATTTT.

The chain carries TRBV28 and TRBJ1-5, with D perhaps matching TRBD1 (5 bases). Germline values: CDR1 MDHEN, CDR2 SYDVKM. Trimming removed 5 bases at V and 3 bases at J, with 14 bases between. The CDR3 runs 15 residues. CDR3 nucleotides: TGTGCCAGCAGTGAAACGGGACGCCCCAATCAGCCCCAGCATTTT. Its translation: CASSETGRPNQPQHF.

The J gene is TRBJ2-7, the V gene TRBV18; D is unclear. V was pared by 6 bases and J by 2 bases, with 8 bases between. The length of the CDR3 is 12 residues. CDR1 is KGHSH and CDR2 is LQKENI in the germline V gene. Here the CDR3 DNA reads TGTGCCAGCTCGAATGTCCCCTACGAGCAGTACTTC. It is translated as CASSNVPYEQYF.

The V and J genes are TRBV7-9 and TRBJ2-3; D gene unclear. The length of the CDR3 is 14 residues. From germline, CDR1 is SEHNR and CDR2 FQNEAQ (reference sequence). V gave up 5 bases and J gave up 4 bases, with 13 bases separating them. CDR3 residues: CASSQMGNSDTQYF. CDR3 in DNA: TGTGCCAGCAGCCAGATGGGGAACTCAGATACGCAGTATTTT.

The rearrangement links TRBV30 to TRBJ1-2; 8 bases fit TRBD1. Germline V CDR1 and CDR2: GTSNPN, SVGIG (reference sequence). Trimming cost V 8 bases and J 3 bases; bases outside gene matches: 5. The CDR3 covers 12 residues. The CDR3 region has the DNA TGTGCCGGAGGACAGGGAGACTATGGCTACACCTTC. Translation gives CAGGQGDYGYTF. The full variable domain, its missing parts supplied by reference TRBV30 and TRBJ1-2, is SQTIHQWPATLVQPVGSPLSLECTVEGTSNPNLYWYRQAAGRGLQLLFYSVGIGQISSEVPQNLSASRPQDRQFILSSKKLLLSDSGFYLCAGGQGDYGYTFGSGTRLTVV.

The rearrangement uses TRBV29-1 and TRBJ1-1, with D maybe TRBD1 (5 bases). This CDR3 spans 14 amino acids. Trimming stripped 4 bases from V and 0 bases from J, with 12 bases between. CDR1 and CDR2 from the germline V gene are SQVTM and ANQGSEA. CDR3 region: CSVGTRGMNTEAFF. CDR3 nucleotide sequence: TGCAGCGTTGGAACTCGGGGGATGAACACTGAAGCTTTCTTT.

The J gene is TRBJ1-1, the V gene TRBV9; no clear D gene. Germline CDR1 SGDLS, CDR2 YYNGEE. The CDR3 is made up of 13 amino acids. Trimming left V 0 bases short and J 2 bases short, with 5 bases between. The CDR3 DNA reads as TGTGCCAGCAGCGTAGTGCAAAACACTGAAGCTTTCTTT. Its translation is CASSVVQNTEAFF.

The chain recombines TRBV28 with TRBJ1-1, with no clear D. CDR3 size: 12 residues. Trimming left V 7 bases short and J 7 bases short, with 13 bases between. Per the germline V gene, CDR1 is MDHEN and CDR2 is SYDVKM. CDR3 in amino acids: CASTLNRIEAFF. The CDR3 DNA follows: TGTGCCAGCACCCTCAACCGGATTGAAGCTTTCTTT.

The chain employs TRBV29-1 and TRBJ2-7, with TRBD1 identical over 10 bases. The V gene end was trimmed by 7 bases and the J gene end by 1 base; junction bases not matched to a gene: 10. The CDR3 consists of 15 residues. CDR1 is SQVTM and CDR2 is ANQGSEA in the germline V gene. CDR3 DNA: TGCAGCGCGAAGTCCGGGACAGGGGCATCCTACGAGCAGTACTTC. Its translation: CSAKSGTGASYEQYF.

The chain uses TRBV29-1 and TRBJ1-1; D might be TRBD1 (5 bases). Trimming shortened V by 7 bases and J by 5 bases, and 20 bases separated the two germline ends. Germline V gene sequence: CDR1 SQVTM, CDR2 ANQGSEA. This CDR3 has 14 amino acids. The CDR3 DNA is TGCAGCGCCACCTCGGGCAGGGCTACTACTGAAGCTTTCTTT. This translates into CSATSGRATTEAFF.

The chain employs TRBV9 and TRBJ1-2; a possible D gene is TRBD1 (6 bases). Trimming pared 3 bases from V and 2 bases from J, leaving 14 bases between. This CDR3 has 15 amino acids. Germline-derived CDR1 and CDR2 are SGDLS and YYNGEE. CDR3 in amino acids: CASSAQQGINYGYTF. CDR3 bases: TGTGCCAGCAGCGCCCAACAGGGAATCAACTATGGCTACACCTTC.

This sequence joins TRBV11-3 and TRBJ1-1, with 7 bases that match TRBD1. The V gene end was trimmed by 8 bases and the J gene end by 0 bases; junction bases not matched to a gene: 3. Germline CDR1 reads SGHNT; CDR2 reads YENEEA. CDR3 length equals 13 residues. CDR3: CASRGQVNTEAFF. CDR3 nucleotide sequence: TGTGCCAGCCGAGGACAGGTGAACACTGAAGCTTTCTTT.

This clone was counted only a few times. The CDR3 protein is CASSQDRDRPRTGELFF. Here the CDR3 DNA reads TGCGCCAGCAGCCAAGATCGGGACAGGCCCCGGACCGGGGAGCTGTTTTTT. The chain carries TRBV4-3 and TRBJ2-2, with 8 nucleotides matching TRBD1. CDR3 length equals 17 residues. Germline V gene lookup returns CDR1 LGHNA and CDR2 YSLEER. With V trimmed by 0 bases and J by 5 bases, 8 bases remained unmatched.

The J gene is TRBJ1-3, the V gene TRBV29-1, with D unresolved. The germline gives CDR1 SQVTM, CDR2 ANQGSEA. Trimming pared 3 bases from V and 4 bases from J, leaving 4 bases between. There are 11 residues in the CDR3. DNA of the CDR3: TGCAGCGTTGACGTAGGAAACACCATATATTTT. It encodes CSVDVGNTIYF.

This clone was found once. The rearrangement links TRBV3-1 (or the pseudogene TRBV3-2) to TRBJ1-3, with D unclear. Trimming took off 1 base at V and 0 bases at J, with 10 bases between the two ends. CDR1 is LGHDT, CDR2 YNNKEL, per germline (reference sequence). The CDR3 covers 16 residues. CDR3 in DNA: TGTGCCAGCAGCCAAGCCACGGTGCTCTCTGGAAACACCATATATTTT. Translating gives CASSQATVLSGNTIYF.

V usage is TRBV28 and J usage is TRBJ1-6, with a possible D match to TRBD1 (6 bases). The CDR3 length is 12 residues. Germline CDR1 is MDHEN and CDR2 is SYDVKM. V lost 7 bases and J lost 10, with 11 bases in between. Written as DNA, the CDR3 is TGTGCCAGCAAGGAGGGGGTCTCACCCCTCCACTTT. Translated: CASKEGVSPLHF.

The CDR3 region is CASSPGGGDEQYF. The CDR3 DNA reads as TGTGCCAGCTCACCAGGGGGCGGGGACGAGCAGTACTTC. The chain combines TRBV18 with TRBJ2-7, with D perhaps TRBD1 or TRBD2 (6 bases each). V was clipped by 2 bases and J by 5 bases, with 10 bases between them. The CDR3 has 13 residues. Per germline, CDR1 KGHSH and CDR2 LQKENI.

The V and J genes are TRBV6-5 and TRBJ1-1, with a tentative D call TRBD1 (5 bases). Germline assignment: CDR1 MNHEY and CDR2 SVGAGI. The CDR3 is 13 amino acids. Trimming took off 7 bases at V and 11 bases at J, with 20 bases between the two ends. The CDR3 loop is CASIPSTQGGAFF. The CDR3 DNA reads as TGTGCCAGCATTCCGAGCACTCAGGGAGGGGCTTTCTTT.

In this sample, this clone turned up a few times. This rearrangement joins TRBV5-5 to TRBJ2-7, with a tentative D call TRBD1 (6 bases). V dropped 0 bases and J dropped 1 base, with 11 bases sitting between them. This CDR3 comprises 15 residues. Germline values: CDR1 SGHKS, CDR2 YYEKEE (reference sequence). The CDR3 spells CASSLAGTRSYEQYF. Written as DNA, the CDR3 is TGTGCCAGCAGCTTGGCCGGGACACGGTCCTACGAGCAGTACTTC.

This clone was picked up a small number of times. The V gene is TRBV7-3, the J gene TRBJ1-6; 9 nucleotides agree with TRBD1. This CDR3 comprises 14 residues. Trimming removed 4 bases from V and 9 bases from J; junction bases left unmatched: 4. Germline V lookup: CDR1 SGHTA, CDR2 FQGTGA. CDR3: CASSSGQGGSPLHF. The CDR3 DNA follows: TGTGCCAGCAGCTCGGGACAGGGAGGTTCACCCCTCCACTTT. Full variable domain (missing parts from reference TRBV7-3 and TRBJ1-6): GAGVSQTPSNKVTEKGKYVELRCDPISGHTALYWYRQSLGQGPEFLIYFQGTGAADDSGLPNDRFFAVRPEGSVSTLKIQRTERGDSAVYLCASSSGQGGSPLHFGNGTRLTVT.

This rearrangement joins TRBV2 to TRBJ2-5; D unresolved. The CDR3 runs 13 residues. V dropped 8 bases and J dropped 1 base, with 11 bases sitting between them. CDR1 and CDR2 from the germline V gene are SNHLY and FYNNEI. The CDR3 protein is CASLGYVQETQYF. CDR3 bases: TGTGCCAGCCTCGGATACGTCCAAGAGACCCAGTACTTC.

The chain carries TRBV7-2 and TRBJ1-4; D unresolved. Germline V gives CDR1 SGHTA, CDR2 FQGNSA. CDR3 length: 15 amino acids. With 5 bases removed from V and 2 bases from J, the gap between germline ends came to 12 bases. CDR3 nucleotides: TGTGCCAGCAGCCCCTTGGGGTATACTAATGAAAAACTGTTTTTT. Residues: CASSPLGYTNEKLFF. Using reference TRBV7-2 and TRBJ1-4 for the parts outside the CDR3, the full variable domain is GAGVSQSPSNKVTEKGKDVELRCDPISGHTALYWYRQSLGQGLEFLIYFQGNSAPDKSGLPSDRFSAERTGGSVSTLTIQRTQQEDSAVYLCASSPLGYTNEKLFFGSGTQLSVL.

This clone was detected only a few times. The chain joins TRBV5-1 to TRBJ2-1; 7 nucleotides align to TRBD2. The CDR3 has 17 amino acids. Trimming took 4 bases from V and 3 from J; bases not matched to a gene: 13. Germline V gene data show CDR1 as SGHRS and CDR2 as YFSETQ. As DNA, the CDR3 is TGCGCCAGCAGCCTAAACCGCTCGGGACTAAACTACAATGAGCAGTTCTTC. Translation gives CASSLNRSGLNYNEQFF.